Listed here are 16 T cell receptor beta chains from one sample, sequenced in a study of shared clonotypes between healthy human individuals. Assay used: immunoSEQ multiplex PCR; TCRdb lists only in-frame clones, some missing. The sample has roughly 1,500,000 clones; 95% to 99% are singletons. Sequenced input: naive CD4+ T cells sorted from blood. Subset indicated: CD45RA+ positively selected. These receptors were taken from a man aged 25-45 years in good health.

J is TRBJ2-2 and V is TRBV7-6, with TRBD1 as a possible D gene (5 bases). CDR3 length: 13 amino acids. V shed 7 bases and J shed 1 base, with 7 bases lying between them. Germline CDR1 SGHVS, CDR2 FNYEAQ. CDR3: CASTQGNTGELFF. CDR3 DNA: TGTGCCAGCACCCAGGGGAACACCGGGGAGCTGTTTTTT.

Note on this clone: The same CDR3 is also encoded by other DNA sequences in this sample. The chain couples TRBV28 to TRBJ2-7; D is possibly TRBD1 (6 bases). The CDR3 covers 14 residues. The germline CDR1 and CDR2 sequences are MDHEN and SYDVKM. Trimming left V 2 bases short and J 2 bases short, with 10 bases between. CDR3 nucleotide sequence: TGTGCCAGCAGTTTAACAGGGCCTACCTACGAGCAGTACTTC. Translating gives CASSLTGPTYEQYF.

As concerns this clone: The junction shows a germline mismatch at one end, possibly a read error. The sample contains more than one DNA sequence encoding this CDR3. The V and J genes are TRBV7-9 and TRBJ2-7, with 9 bases matching TRBD2. Germline V gene lookup returns CDR1 SEHNR and CDR2 FQNEAQ (reference sequence). This CDR3 is built from 14 residues. The CDR3 nucleotides read TGTGCCAGCAGCCTAGCGGGGAGCTCCTACGAGCAGTACTTC. This encodes CASSLAGSSYEQYF.

This clone appeared once. This chain joins TRBV5-4 and TRBJ2-2; 13 bases are a match to TRBD2. CDR3 length: 16 amino acids. The junction had 6 bases not matched to a gene; V was cut back by 4 bases and J by 6 bases. Germline V gene sequence: CDR1 SGHNT, CDR2 YYREEE (reference sequence). The CDR3 DNA sequence: TGTGCCAGCAGCACCGGGACTAGCGGGAATCCCGGGGAGCTGTTTTTT. Protein: CASSTGTSGNPGELFF.

This chain connects TRBV7-6 to TRBJ2-1, with 8 positions matching TRBD1. V shed 1 base and J 4 bases; nucleotides not matched to a gene: 6. Germline V CDR1 and CDR2: SGHVS, FNYEAQ. The CDR3 length is 16 residues. CDR3: CASSLGQGASYNEQFF. CDR3 nucleotides: TGTGCCAGCAGCTTAGGTCAGGGGGCATCATACAATGAGCAGTTCTTC.

CDR3 nucleotide sequence: TGCGCCAGCAGTTTACAGACTAGCGGCGCATACAATGAGCAGTTCTTC. Translated: CASSLQTSGAYNEQFF. This rearrangement joins TRBV10-2 to TRBJ2-1; 9 nucleotides line up with TRBD2. Germline-derived CDR1 and CDR2 are WSHSY and SAAADI. The trim removed 5 bases at V and 4 bases at J, leaving 9 bases unmatched. The CDR3 totals 16 residues.

The J gene is TRBJ2-7, the V gene TRBV5-4; 9 bases are shared with TRBD2. CDR3 size: 15 residues. Per the germline V gene, CDR1 is SGHNT and CDR2 is YYREEE (reference sequence). V lost 3 bases and J lost 7; bases outside the gene matches: 11. This CDR3 reads CASSSSGTSKGEQYF. The CDR3 region has the DNA TGTGCCAGCAGCTCCTCCGGGACTAGCAAAGGGGAGCAGTACTTC.

The chain has TRBV5-6 and TRBJ1-1, with D possibly matching TRBD1 (6 bases). V lost 0 bases, J lost 1 base, and 10 bases lay in between. The CDR3 extends over 15 amino acids. Germline CDR1 SGHDT, CDR2 YYEEEE. The CDR3 bases are TGTGCCAGCAGCTTGGTTGGAGGGGGGAACACTGAAGCTTTCTTT. Protein product: CASSLVGGGNTEAFF.

V gene TRBV27 combines with J gene TRBJ2-2, with TRBD1 as a possible D gene (6 bases). V was pared by 4 bases and J by 6 bases, with 15 bases between. The CDR3 loop spans 15 amino acids. Germline CDR1 MNHEY, CDR2 SMNVEV (reference sequence). The chain's CDR3 is CASSSGTRAAGELFF. The CDR3 region has the DNA TGTGCCAGCAGTTCCGGGACACGAGCGGCCGGGGAGCTGTTTTTT.

V is TRBV5-1 and J is TRBJ2-3; the match to TRBD1 covers 9 bases. The V gene's germline CDR1 is SGHRS and CDR2 YFSETQ. Germline trimming cut 4 bases from V and 0 bases from J; bases unmatched to any gene: 6. The CDR3 is 16 amino acids. The CDR3 spells CASSLLQGASTDTQYF. The CDR3 DNA sequence: TGCGCCAGCAGCCTATTACAGGGGGCAAGCACAGATACGCAGTATTTT.

This chain joins TRBV4-1 and TRBJ2-6; no clear D. V was pared by 1 base and J by 3 bases, with 4 bases between. Germline loops: CDR1 MGHRA, CDR2 YSYEKL. This CDR3 comprises 14 residues. CDR3 nucleotides: TGCGCCAGCAGCCAAGCTGATGGGGCCAACGTCCTGACTTTC. Its translation is CASSQADGANVLTF.

The V gene is TRBV19, the J gene TRBJ2-5; D not resolved. This CDR3 has 13 residues. The ends were cut back, 7 bases at V and 2 bases at J, with 11 bases in the middle. Germline lookup yields CDR1 LNHDA and CDR2 SQIVND (reference sequence). For the CDR3, the DNA is TGTGCCAGTACCCCCCGTGGACAAGAGACCCAGTACTTC. Its protein is CASTPRGQETQYF.

This chain links TRBV29-1 with TRBJ2-7; D may be TRBD1 (7 bases). CDR1 is SQVTM, CDR2 ANQGSEA, per germline. The CDR3 covers 15 residues. The V end lost 1 base, the J end lost 3 bases, and 16 bases lay between the germline ends. The CDR3 nucleotides read TGCAGCGTTGAAGCCGGCCCAGGGGGAGGCTACGAGCAGTACTTC. Amino acids: CSVEAGPGGGYEQYF.

The chain is built from TRBV27 and TRBJ2-3; tentatively, D is TRBD2 (5 bases). The CDR3 sequence is 14 residues long. Between the trimmed V and J ends, which lost 8 bases and 5 bases, there was a span of 17 bases. CDR1 and CDR2 (germline): MNHEY, SMNVEV (reference sequence). The CDR3 DNA reads TGTGCCAGCGCGGCGTCTAGCTCGGGAGATACGCAGTATTTT. It codes for CASAASSSGDTQYF.

J is TRBJ2-5 and V is TRBV7-9, with TRBD2 identical over 7 bases. The CDR3 loop spans 16 amino acids. The germline V gene encodes CDR1 SEHNR and CDR2 FQNEAQ (reference sequence). After removal of 3 bases from V and 1 base from J, the junction contained 8 bases not matched to a gene. The CDR3 region is CASSLAAGTTQETQYF. CDR3 in DNA: TGTGCCAGCAGCTTGGCGGCCGGGACTACCCAAGAGACCCAGTACTTC.

V is TRBV9 and J is TRBJ1-4; D gene uncertain. CDR3 size: 13 residues. V lost 4 bases, J lost 3 bases, and 7 bases lay in between. The germline CDR1 and CDR2 sequences are SGDLS and YYNGEE. The DNA for the CDR3 is TGTGCCAGCAGCTTGGATCCTAATGAAAAACTGTTTTTT. This gives the protein CASSLDPNEKLFF. Combining the CDR3 with reference TRBV9 and TRBJ1-4 gives the whole variable domain DSGVTQTPKHLITATGQRVTLRCSPRSGDLSVYWYQQSLDQGLQFLIQYYNGEERAKGNILERFSAQQFPDLHSELNLSSLELGDSALYFCASSLDPNEKLFFGSGTQLSVL.